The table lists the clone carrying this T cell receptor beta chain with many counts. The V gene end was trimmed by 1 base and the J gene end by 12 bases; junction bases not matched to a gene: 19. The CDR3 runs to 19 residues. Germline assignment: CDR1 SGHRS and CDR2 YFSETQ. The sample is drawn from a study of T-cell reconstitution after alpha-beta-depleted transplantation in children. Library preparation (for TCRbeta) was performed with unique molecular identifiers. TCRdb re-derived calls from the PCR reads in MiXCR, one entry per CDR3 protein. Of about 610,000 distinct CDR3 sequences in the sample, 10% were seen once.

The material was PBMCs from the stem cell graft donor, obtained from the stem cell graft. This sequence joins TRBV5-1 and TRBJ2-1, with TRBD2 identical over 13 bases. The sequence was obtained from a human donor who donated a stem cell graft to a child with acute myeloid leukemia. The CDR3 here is CASSLRGLAGVQTPMAQFF. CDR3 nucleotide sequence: TGCGCCAGCAGCTTGAGAGGACTAGCGGGAGTACAGACCCCAATGGCGCAGTTCTTC. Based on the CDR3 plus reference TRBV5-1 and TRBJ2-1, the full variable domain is KAGVTQTPRYLIKTRGQQVTLSCSPISGHRSVSWYQQTPGQGLQFLFEYFSETQRNKGNFPGRFSGRQFSNSRSEMNVSTLELGDSALYLCASSLRGLAGVQTPMAQFFGPGTRLTVL.